The 31 T cell receptor beta chains presented below share a single source sample, sequenced in a study of T-cell reconstitution after alpha-beta-depleted transplantation in children. This sample's TCRbeta library carried unique molecular identifier barcodes. TCRdb reanalysed the PCR reads using MiXCR and keeps one entry per CDR3 protein. The sample includes 90,000 to 100,000 distinct CDR3 sequences, less than 25% of them seen just once. The starting material was PBMCs, obtained before TCRalphabeta/CD19-depleted stem cell transplant. All receptors derive from a boy aged 2 to 10 with acute lymphoblastic leukemia, due to receive a stem cell transplant.

This clonotype showed up many times. The rearrangement links TRBV28 to TRBJ1-2; D possibly corresponds to TRBD1 (6 bases). Germline CDR1 MDHEN, CDR2 SYDVKM. The length of the CDR3 is 15 residues. V was clipped by 3 bases and J by 0 bases, with 11 bases between them. Written as DNA, the CDR3 is TGTGCCAGCAGTTTCGGCGGACAGTCTAACTATGGCTACACCTTC. It yields the protein CASSFGGQSNYGYTF.

In its sample, this clonotype was seen a few times. The V and J genes are TRBV6-5 and TRBJ2-3; 10 bases are a match to TRBD2. Losses at the gene ends were 4 bases for V and 2 bases for J; bases not matched to a gene: 3. The germline gives CDR1 MNHEY, CDR2 SVGAGI. The CDR3 spans 15 residues. CDR3 DNA sequence: TGTGCCAGCAGTTGGACTAGCGGAGACACAGATACGCAGTATTTT. Protein product: CASSWTSGDTDTQYF.

CDR3 sequence (DNA): TGTGCCAGCAGCCTGGCGGAGACGGGAGAGACCCAGTACTTC. This sequence encodes CASSLAETGETQYF. The chain recombines TRBV3-1 with TRBJ2-5; no definite D call. Trimming stripped 4 bases from V and 4 bases from J, with 13 bases between. The CDR3 spans 14 residues. CDR1 LGHDT and CDR2 YNNKEL come from the germline V gene (reference sequence).

This clonotype is labeled large. The chain is built from TRBV4-1 and TRBJ1-1; D is possibly TRBD1 (5 bases). The V and J ends lost 5 bases and 6 bases respectively, with 19 bases between them. This CDR3 has 15 amino acids. Per germline, CDR1 MGHRA and CDR2 YSYEKL. This chain's CDR3 is CASSYGGAGYAEAFF. In nucleotides, the CDR3 is TGCGCCAGCAGCTATGGAGGGGCCGGCTACGCTGAAGCTTTCTTT.

This clonotype was seen a few times. The V call is TRBV2, the J call TRBJ2-7; TRBD1 matches 8 bases. Germline V CDR1 and CDR2: SNHLY, FYNNEI. V trimming: 2 bases; J trimming: 1 base; junction bases outside the gene matches: 1. The CDR3 is made up of 14 amino acids. The CDR3 DNA follows: TGTGCCAGCAGTGAACAGGGGGCTTCCTACGAGCAGTACTTC. Translation gives CASSEQGASYEQYF.

The rearrangement uses TRBV20-1 and TRBJ2-1; the match to TRBD2 covers 7 bases. Germline V gene data show CDR1 as DFQATT and CDR2 as SNEGSKA (reference sequence). There are 14 residues in the CDR3. Trimming took 3 bases from V and 12 from J; bases not matched to a gene: 14. CDR3 protein: CSARSPGTISGQFF. The CDR3 nucleotides are TGCAGTGCTAGGTCCCCCGGGACTATAAGTGGGCAGTTCTTC.

The chain combines TRBV12-3 or TRBV12-4 with TRBJ2-3, with 7 bases fitting TRBD2. CDR3 length equals 18 residues. V trimming: 4 bases; J trimming: 2 bases; junction bases outside the gene matches: 15. The CDR3 spells CASSSSPSGVEYTDTQYF. The CDR3 region has the DNA TGTGCCAGCAGTTCCTCCCCTAGCGGAGTAGAATACACAGATACGCAGTATTTT.

CDR3 DNA: TGCGCCAGCAGCGGCAGTAGCGGAGTGGGAGAGACCCAGTACTTC. It translates to CASSGSSGVGETQYF. The chain employs TRBV5-1 and TRBJ2-5; possible D gene TRBD2, 6 bases. CDR1 and CDR2 from the germline V gene are SGHRS and YFSETQ. With 4 bases removed from V and 4 bases from J, the gap between germline ends came to 17 bases. CDR3 length: 15 amino acids.

The genes are TRBV28 and TRBJ2-3; no firm D call. The CDR3 length is 14 residues. Germline CDR1 reads MDHEN; CDR2 reads SYDVKM. Deletions cut 5 bases from V and 2 bases from J, with 11 bases between. The CDR3 DNA is TGTGCCAGCAGTACCCTAGGGTCCACAGATACGCAGTATTTT. It is translated as CASSTLGSTDTQYF. Drawing the rest from reference TRBV28 and TRBJ2-3, the complete variable domain is DVKVTQSSRYLVKRTGEKVFLECVQDMDHENMFWYRQDPGLGLRLIYFSYDVKMKEKGDIPEGYSVSREKKERFSLILESASTNQTSMYLCASSTLGSTDTQYFGPGTRLTVL.

The V call is TRBV30, the J call TRBJ2-7; TRBD2 might be the D (5 bases). The CDR3 has 15 amino acids. The V and J ends lost 0 bases and 2 bases respectively, with 14 bases between them. CDR1 GTSNPN and CDR2 SVGIG come from the germline V gene (reference sequence). This CDR3 is CAWSVGGGGPYEQYF. The CDR3 DNA follows: TGTGCCTGGAGTGTAGGCGGAGGAGGACCCTACGAGCAGTACTTC.

This clonotype was recorded a few times. This chain's CDR3 is CAIRENGQGDQPQHF. The CDR3 coding sequence is TGTGCCATCAGAGAAAACGGACAGGGGGATCAGCCCCAGCATTTT. The genes are TRBV10-3 and TRBJ1-5, with TRBD1 matching over 10 bases. The J segment lost 5 bases and the V segment lost 6 bases, leaving 7 bases of the junction unmatched. CDR1 is ENHRY, CDR2 SYGVKD, per germline. The CDR3 covers 15 residues.

In its sample, this clonotype was seen a few times. J is TRBJ2-5 and V is TRBV24-1, with D uncertain. Germline V CDR1 and CDR2: KGHDR, SFDVKD. V gave up 9 bases and J gave up 4 bases, with 8 bases separating them. The CDR3 is 11 amino acids. Here the CDR3 DNA reads TGTGCCACCCCCACCTCAGAGACCCAGTACTTC. Translation gives CATPTSETQYF.

The chain couples TRBV6-1 to TRBJ1-1; TRBD1 aligns across 12 bases. CDR1 and CDR2 from the germline V gene are MNHNS and SASEGT. The ends lost 5 bases at V and 1 base at J; junction bases unmatched: 5. This CDR3 has 16 residues. The CDR3 is CASSTTGQGANTEAFF. In nucleotides, the CDR3 is TGTGCCAGCAGTACGACGGGACAGGGGGCGAACACTGAAGCTTTCTTT.

This clonotype showed up just a few times. This chain connects TRBV7-9 to TRBJ2-1; 11 bases fit TRBD2. The CDR3 consists of 15 residues. Trimming cost V 5 bases and J 5 bases; bases outside gene matches: 5. Germline V CDR1 and CDR2: SEHNR, FQNEAQ (reference sequence). The CDR3 DNA reads as TGTGCCAGCAGCGCCGGGACTAGCGGAAACAATGAGCAGTTCTTC. Translation gives CASSAGTSGNNEQFF. Complete variable domain (other parts from reference TRBV7-9 and TRBJ2-1): DTGVSQNPRHKITKRGQNVTFRCDPISEHNRLYWYRQTLGQGPEFLTYFQNEAQLEKSRLLSDRFSAERPKGSFSTLEIQRTEQGDSAMYLCASSAGTSGNNEQFFGPGTRLTVL.

This clonotype was counted at least ten times. The CDR3 DNA sequence: TGCGCCAGCAGCCAAGATATAGCCACACCCCAACGTATTAACACTGAAGCTTTCTTT. It codes for CASSQDIATPQRINTEAFF. The chain is built from TRBV4-3 and TRBJ1-1; D remains ambiguous. Trimming removed 0 bases from V and 2 bases from J, with 22 bases in between. The CDR3 extends over 19 amino acids. Germline V gives CDR1 LGHNA, CDR2 YSLEER.

The chain has TRBV7-2 and TRBJ2-3, with D possibly matching TRBD2 (6 bases). The CDR3 consists of 18 residues. The germline gives CDR1 SGHTA, CDR2 FQGNSA. Trimming took 4 bases from V and 0 from J, leaving 20 bases between them. The CDR3: CASSSALSGGRSTDTQYF. CDR3 nucleotide sequence: TGTGCCAGCAGCTCAGCCCTTAGCGGAGGAAGGAGCACAGATACGCAGTATTTT.

J is TRBJ2-7 and V is TRBV4-3; 9 bases line up with TRBD2. Germline CDR1 and CDR2: LGHNA and YSLEER. The V and J ends lost 4 bases and 3 bases, in that order; junction bases with no gene match: 10. The CDR3 length is 16 residues. The CDR3 DNA sequence: TGCGCCAGCAGCCCGAGGGGTAGCGGGGGAAACTACGAGCAGTACTTC. Amino acid sequence: CASSPRGSGGNYEQYF.

This clonotype was seen more than once but under ten times. The gene calls are TRBV5-1 and TRBJ2-7; D gene ambiguous. Deletions cut 4 bases from V and 5 bases from J, with 16 bases between. The CDR3 is 14 residues long. Germline V gene lookup returns CDR1 SGHRS and CDR2 YFSETQ. The CDR3 nucleotides are TGCGCCAGCAGCCTGATCCCCGGACCCAACGAGCAGTACTTC. Its protein product is CASSLIPGPNEQYF.

This chain links TRBV20-1 with TRBJ2-3; no firm D call. CDR3 size: 16 residues. Per germline, CDR1 DFQATT and CDR2 SNEGSKA (reference sequence). V lost 2 bases to trimming and J lost 2 bases, with 17 bases between them. CDR3 sequence: CSARTPGSMYTDTQYF. The CDR3 coding sequence is TGCAGTGCTAGAACTCCCGGGTCTATGTACACAGATACGCAGTATTTT.

This clonotype was observed a few times. The chain has TRBV20-1 and TRBJ2-1, with D possibly being TRBD2 (5 bases). Trimming stripped 3 bases from V and 1 base from J, with 13 bases between. The CDR3 sequence is 15 residues long. Germline CDR1 and CDR2: DFQATT and SNEGSKA (reference sequence). CDR3 sequence (DNA): TGCAGTGCTAGCCTTACTAGGACTTCCTACAATGAGCAGTTCTTC. This gives the protein CSASLTRTSYNEQFF.

The CDR3 region is CASRDSSNQPQHF. CDR3 DNA sequence: TGTGCCAGCAGGGACAGTAGCAATCAGCCCCAGCATTTT. The rearrangement joins TRBV6-2 or TRBV6-3 to TRBJ1-5; possibly TRBD1 for D (6 bases). The CDR3 runs 13 residues. Germline V gene lookup returns CDR1 MNHEY and CDR2 SVGEGT. V was trimmed by 6 bases and J by 0 bases, leaving 6 bases between them.

This clonotype was picked up many times. The V gene is TRBV7-2, the J gene TRBJ2-7; maybe TRBD1 (6 bases). Trimming cost V 7 bases and J 5 bases, with 21 bases left between them. The germline CDR1 and CDR2 sequences are SGHTA and FQGNSA. The length of the CDR3 is 15 residues. The CDR3 DNA is TGTGCCAGCAAGCTCGGACAGACCTCCCTAGACGAGCAGTACTTC. Protein: CASKLGQTSLDEQYF.

The gene calls are TRBV6-1 and TRBJ2-2; D is ambiguous. Trimming took 9 bases from V and 3 from J, leaving 14 bases between them. The CDR3 is 14 residues long. Germline V gene data show CDR1 as MNHNS and CDR2 as SASEGT. The DNA for the CDR3 is TGTGCCAGTCTGCAGGCGCTGTACACCGGGGAGCTGTTTTTT. Its protein is CASLQALYTGELFF.

The sample holds many counts of this clonotype. The chain recombines TRBV12-3 or TRBV12-4 with TRBJ2-3; D perhaps matches TRBD2 (5 bases). The ends were cut back, 5 bases at V and 5 bases at J, with 14 bases in the middle. This CDR3 contains 14 residues. The DNA for the CDR3 is TGTGCCAGCAGTCGGAATCGGGAATTAGATACGCAGTATTTT. This encodes CASSRNRELDTQYF.

This sequence joins TRBV10-3 and TRBJ2-2; 9 bases map to TRBD2. The CDR3 has 14 residues. Germline loops: CDR1 ENHRY, CDR2 SYGVKD. Germline trimming cut 7 bases from V and 7 bases from J; bases unmatched to any gene: 7. CDR3: CAIMTSGDNGELFF. For the CDR3, the DNA is TGTGCCATCATGACTAGCGGAGACAACGGGGAGCTGTTTTTT.

This clonotype has a handful of counts. This sequence joins TRBV5-1 and TRBJ2-3; 10 nucleotides align to TRBD2. This CDR3 spans 16 amino acids. CDR1 SGHRS and CDR2 YFSETQ come from the germline V gene. V dropped 4 bases and J dropped 4; count of bases not matched to a gene: 9. CDR3 sequence: CASSRVLAGVSDTQYF. Written as DNA, the CDR3 is TGCGCCAGCAGCCGGGTGCTAGCGGGAGTATCAGATACGCAGTATTTT. The whole variable domain, filled in from reference TRBV5-1 and TRBJ2-3, reads KAGVTQTPRYLIKTRGQQVTLSCSPISGHRSVSWYQQTPGQGLQFLFEYFSETQRNKGNFPGRFSGRQFSNSRSEMNVSTLELGDSALYLCASSRVLAGVSDTQYFGPGTRLTVL.

This clonotype was counted only a few times. This chain links TRBV3-1 with TRBJ2-7; 7 bases match TRBD1. CDR3 length: 14 amino acids. Trimming took 4 bases from V and 3 from J; bases not matched to a gene: 6. CDR1 is LGHDT, CDR2 YNNKEL, per germline (reference sequence). The CDR3 DNA is TGTGCCAGCAGCCCTTCTGGGACAGTCTACGAGCAGTACTTC. Translating gives CASSPSGTVYEQYF.

The chain joins TRBV28 to TRBJ2-2; either TRBD1 or TRBD2 may fit D (5 bases each). This CDR3 is built from 12 residues. Trimming removed 3 bases at V and 10 bases at J, with 9 bases between. CDR1 MDHEN and CDR2 SYDVKM come from the germline V gene. This CDR3 reads CASSLGRPELFF. The CDR3 DNA reads as TGTGCCAGCAGTTTGGGACGGCCGGAGCTGTTTTTT.

The chain uses TRBV4-1 and TRBJ2-7; either TRBD1 or TRBD2 may supply D (6 bases each). Germline lookup yields CDR1 MGHRA and CDR2 YSYEKL. CDR3 length equals 14 residues. Trimming cost V 3 bases and J 7 bases, with 16 bases left between them. The chain's CDR3 is CASSHGGGSGEQYF. Written as DNA, the CDR3 is TGCGCCAGCAGCCACGGAGGGGGATCGGGGGAGCAGTACTTC.

J is TRBJ2-1 and V is TRBV7-3; D is uncertain. The CDR3 runs to 15 residues. Germline CDR1 is SGHTA and CDR2 is FQGTGA. V was cut by 2 bases and J by 0 bases, with 8 bases left in between. The CDR3: CASSLQPTSYNEQFF. The CDR3 coding sequence is TGTGCCAGCAGCTTACAGCCCACCTCCTACAATGAGCAGTTCTTC.

This clonotype was recorded a few times. The V and J genes are TRBV3-1 and TRBJ2-2, with D possibly matching TRBD1 (6 bases). The CDR3 length is 12 residues. The V gene lost 6 bases and the J gene lost 6 bases, with 8 bases spanning the gap. Germline CDR1 and CDR2: LGHDT and YNNKEL (reference sequence). The CDR3 sequence is CASRKGAGELFF. CDR3 bases: TGTGCCAGCAGGAAGGGGGCCGGGGAGCTGTTTTTT.